This TCR beta chain was identified in a study of shared clonotypes between healthy human individuals. Clones were sequenced by immunoSEQ multiplex PCR, and TCRdb holds only the in-frame ones, with some missing. The sample holds a few hundred thousand clones, less than 98% seen once. V lost 6 bases and J lost 4, with 8 bases in between. There are 12 residues in the CDR3. CDR1 and CDR2 from the germline V gene are MDHEN and SYDVKM. The sequence came from a woman aged 25-40 years in good health. The sequenced material came from naive CD4+ T cells sorted from blood. Specified subset: CD45RA+ positively selected. The rearrangement joins TRBV28 to TRBJ2-3; D unresolved. For the CDR3, the DNA is TGTGCCAGCAGAACCGATTCAGATACGCAGTATTTT. It translates to CASRTDSDTQYF.